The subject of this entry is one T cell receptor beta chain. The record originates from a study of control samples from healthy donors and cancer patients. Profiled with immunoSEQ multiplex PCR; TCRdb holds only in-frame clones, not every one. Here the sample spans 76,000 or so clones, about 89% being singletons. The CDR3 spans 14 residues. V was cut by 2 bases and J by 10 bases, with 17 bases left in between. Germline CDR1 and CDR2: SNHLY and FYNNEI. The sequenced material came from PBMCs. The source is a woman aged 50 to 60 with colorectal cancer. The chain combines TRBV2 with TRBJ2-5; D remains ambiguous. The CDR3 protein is CASSERVGEPSQYF. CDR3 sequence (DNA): TGTGCCAGCAGTGAAAGGGTGGGCGAACCCAGCCAGTACTTC.